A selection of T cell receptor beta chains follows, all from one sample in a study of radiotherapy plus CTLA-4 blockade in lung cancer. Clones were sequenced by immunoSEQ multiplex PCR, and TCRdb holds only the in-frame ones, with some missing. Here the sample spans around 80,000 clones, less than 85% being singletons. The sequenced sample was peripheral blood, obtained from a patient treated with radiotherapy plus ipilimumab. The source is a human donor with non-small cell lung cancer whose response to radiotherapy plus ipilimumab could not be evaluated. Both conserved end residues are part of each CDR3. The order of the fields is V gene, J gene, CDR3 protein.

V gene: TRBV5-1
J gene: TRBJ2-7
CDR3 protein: CASSRGQGEQYF

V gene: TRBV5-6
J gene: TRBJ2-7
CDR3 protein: CASSTSTGGEQYF

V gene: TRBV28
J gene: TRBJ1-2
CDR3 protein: CASTLDRWGNYGYTF

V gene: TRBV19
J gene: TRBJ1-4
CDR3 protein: CASRTSGGNEKLFF

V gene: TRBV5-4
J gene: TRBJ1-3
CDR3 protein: CASSLDSRGNTIYF

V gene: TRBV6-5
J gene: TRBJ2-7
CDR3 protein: CASRDWAHEQYF

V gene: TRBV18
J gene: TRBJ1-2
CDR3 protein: CASSPLSGTGTYDGYTF

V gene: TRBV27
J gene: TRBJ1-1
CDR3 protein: CASSNPDRNTEAFF

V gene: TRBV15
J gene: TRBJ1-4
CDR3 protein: CATSRIPPGQAPSEKLFF

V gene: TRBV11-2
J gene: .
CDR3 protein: CASSPHYEQYF

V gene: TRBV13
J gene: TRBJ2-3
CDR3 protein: CASSFSAAGVADTQYF

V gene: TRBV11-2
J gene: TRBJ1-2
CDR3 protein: CASSLPATYYGYTF

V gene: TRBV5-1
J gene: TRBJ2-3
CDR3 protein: CASREAITSTDTQYF

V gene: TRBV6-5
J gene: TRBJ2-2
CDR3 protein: CASSYSGSTGELFF

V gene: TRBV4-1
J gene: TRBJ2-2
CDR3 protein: CASSQDPGQLQTGELFF

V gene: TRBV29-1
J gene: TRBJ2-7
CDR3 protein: CSVEGDGSPYGQYF